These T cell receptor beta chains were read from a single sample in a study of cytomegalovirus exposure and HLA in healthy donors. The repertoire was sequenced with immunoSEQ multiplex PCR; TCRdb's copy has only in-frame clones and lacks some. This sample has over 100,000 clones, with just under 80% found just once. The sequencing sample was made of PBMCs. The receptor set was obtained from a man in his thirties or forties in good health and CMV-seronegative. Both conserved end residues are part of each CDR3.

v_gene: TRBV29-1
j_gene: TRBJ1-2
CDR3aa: CSVLNYGYTF

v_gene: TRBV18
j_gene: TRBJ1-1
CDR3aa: CASARGTTNTEAFF

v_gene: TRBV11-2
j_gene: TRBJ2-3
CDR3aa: CASSLASVGTDTQYF

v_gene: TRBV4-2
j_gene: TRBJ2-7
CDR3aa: CASSQSGTAYEQYF

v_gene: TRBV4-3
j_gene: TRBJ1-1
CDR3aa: CASSQSRTGTNTEAFF

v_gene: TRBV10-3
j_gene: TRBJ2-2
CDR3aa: CAISERQGYTGELFF

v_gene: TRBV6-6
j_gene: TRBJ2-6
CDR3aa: CASSSPQGVGANVLTF

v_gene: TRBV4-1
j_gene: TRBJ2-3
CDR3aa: CASSQEMGTGGSTDTQYF

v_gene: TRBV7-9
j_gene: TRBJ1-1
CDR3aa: CASSDTQGSAFF

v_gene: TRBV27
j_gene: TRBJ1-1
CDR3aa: CASSHIRGVMNTEAFF

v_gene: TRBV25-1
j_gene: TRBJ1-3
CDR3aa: CASMSSGNTIYF

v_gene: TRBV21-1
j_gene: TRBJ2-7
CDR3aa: CASSTTGVIYEQYF

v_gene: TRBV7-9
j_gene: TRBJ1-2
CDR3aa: CASSLGGQGGGYTF

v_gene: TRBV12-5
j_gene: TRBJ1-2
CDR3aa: CASGFSGQGISYGYTF

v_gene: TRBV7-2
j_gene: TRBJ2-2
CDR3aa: CASSHRLAGGNTGELFF

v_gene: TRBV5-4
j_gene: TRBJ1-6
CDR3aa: CASTAETKGRGYNSPLHF

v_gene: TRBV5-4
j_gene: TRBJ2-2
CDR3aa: CASSLYQGIGELFF

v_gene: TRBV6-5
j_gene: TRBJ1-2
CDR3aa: CASSYSEGDYGYTF

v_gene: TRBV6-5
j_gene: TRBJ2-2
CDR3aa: CASSPGTSNAGELFF

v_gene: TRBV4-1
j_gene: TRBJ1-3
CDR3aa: CASSQDYLGEGVSGNTIYF

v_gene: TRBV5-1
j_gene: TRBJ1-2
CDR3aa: CASSTTTGSVLGYTF

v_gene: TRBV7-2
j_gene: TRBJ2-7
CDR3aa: CASSLRGSGQSSYEQYF

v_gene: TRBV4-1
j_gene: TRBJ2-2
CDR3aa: CASSPRGTGATGELFF

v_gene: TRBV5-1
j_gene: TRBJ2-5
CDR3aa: CASSLGGSFGETQYF

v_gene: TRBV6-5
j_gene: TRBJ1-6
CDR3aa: CASSYSGRVGSPLHF

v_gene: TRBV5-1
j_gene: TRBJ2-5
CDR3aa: CASSLGRKETQYF

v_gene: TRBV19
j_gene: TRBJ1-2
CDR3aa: CASRDSPYIGGYTF

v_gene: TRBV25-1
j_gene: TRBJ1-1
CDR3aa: CASSEWTGGNTEAFF

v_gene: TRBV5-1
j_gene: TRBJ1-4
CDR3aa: CASSLEGQGGEKLFF

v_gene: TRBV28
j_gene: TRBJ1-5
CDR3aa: CASSTGGDSNQPQHF

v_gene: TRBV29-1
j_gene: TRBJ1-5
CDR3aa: CSAGQGDQPQHF

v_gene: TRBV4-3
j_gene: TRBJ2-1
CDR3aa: CASSRARELGYNEQFF

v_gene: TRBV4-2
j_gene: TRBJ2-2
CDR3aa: CASSQAGLSGRPFTGELFF

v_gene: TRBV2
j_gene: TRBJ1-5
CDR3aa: CASSQKWQNWNQPQHF

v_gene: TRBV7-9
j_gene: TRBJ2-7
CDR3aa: CASSSSTRTGYHEQYF

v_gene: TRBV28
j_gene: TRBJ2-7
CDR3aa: CASSPSSAGGPTGWYEQYF

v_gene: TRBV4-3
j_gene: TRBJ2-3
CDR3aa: CASSQDGTLTDTQYF

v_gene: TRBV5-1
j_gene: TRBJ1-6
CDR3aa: CASSWRGGLDSPLHF

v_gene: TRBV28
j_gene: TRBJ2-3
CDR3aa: CASSLAGTGIPDTQYF

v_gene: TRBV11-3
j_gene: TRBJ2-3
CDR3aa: CASSTGQGGTDTQYF

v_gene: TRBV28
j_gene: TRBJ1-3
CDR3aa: CASSSTGEVSGNTIYF

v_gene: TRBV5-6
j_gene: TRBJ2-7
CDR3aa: CASTLGGGIYEQYF

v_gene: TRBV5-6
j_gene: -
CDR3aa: CASSLGGGGRGAYEQYF

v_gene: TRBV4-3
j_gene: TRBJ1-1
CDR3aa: CASSQMKGPRGTEAFF

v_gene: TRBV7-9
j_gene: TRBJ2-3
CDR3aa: CASGLAELSDTQYF

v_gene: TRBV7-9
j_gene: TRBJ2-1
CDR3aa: CASSFGASGRAYNEQFF

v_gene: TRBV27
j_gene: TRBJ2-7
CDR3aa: CASSLGQGVAYEQYF

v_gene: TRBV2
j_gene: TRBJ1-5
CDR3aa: CASRKGGAQSQPQHF

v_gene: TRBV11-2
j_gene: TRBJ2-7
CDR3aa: CASSSPFSKSYEQYF

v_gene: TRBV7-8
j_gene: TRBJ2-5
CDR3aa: CASSSTLSAGQETQYF

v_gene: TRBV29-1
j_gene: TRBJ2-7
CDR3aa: CSVESGSYEQYF

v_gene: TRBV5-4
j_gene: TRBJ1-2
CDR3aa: CASSLQGADYGYTF

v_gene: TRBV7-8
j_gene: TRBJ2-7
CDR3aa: CASSQGGLAGLYEQYF

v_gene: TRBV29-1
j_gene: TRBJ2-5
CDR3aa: CSGGQGSETQYF

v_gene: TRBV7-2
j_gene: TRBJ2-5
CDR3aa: CASSSGQGRMQETQYF

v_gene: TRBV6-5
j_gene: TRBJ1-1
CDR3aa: CASTIGRVTEAFF

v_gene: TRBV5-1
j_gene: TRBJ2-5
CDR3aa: CASSSGGRETQYF

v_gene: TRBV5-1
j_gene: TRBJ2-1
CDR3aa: CASGEGGPGEQFF

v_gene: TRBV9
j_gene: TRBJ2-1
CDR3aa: CASSSRPGGNEQFF